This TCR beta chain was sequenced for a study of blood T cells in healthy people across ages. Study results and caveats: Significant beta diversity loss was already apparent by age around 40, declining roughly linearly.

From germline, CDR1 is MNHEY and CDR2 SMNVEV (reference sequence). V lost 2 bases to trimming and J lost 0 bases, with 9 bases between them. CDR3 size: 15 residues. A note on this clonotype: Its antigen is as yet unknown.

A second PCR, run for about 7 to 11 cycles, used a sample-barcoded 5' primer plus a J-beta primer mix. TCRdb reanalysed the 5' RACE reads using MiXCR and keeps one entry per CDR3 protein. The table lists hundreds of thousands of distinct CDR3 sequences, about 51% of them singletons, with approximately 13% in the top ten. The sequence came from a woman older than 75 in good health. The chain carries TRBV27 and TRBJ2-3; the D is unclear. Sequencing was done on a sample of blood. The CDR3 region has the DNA TGTGCCAGCAGTTTAAGCTTAGGGAGCACAGATACGCAGTATTTT. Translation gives CASSLSLGSTDTQYF.